The 19 T cell receptor beta chains presented below share a single source sample, sequenced in a study of shared clonotypes between healthy human individuals. TCRdb keeps only in-frame clones here, not all; method: immunoSEQ multiplex PCR. The sample holds 2 million to 2.5 million clones; 90% to 95% are singletons and the top ten take 0.1% to 0.15%. The sequenced sample consisted of naive CD4+ T cells sorted from blood. Indicated subset: CD45RA+ positively selected. These receptor sequences come from a man younger than 30 in good health.

This rearrangement joins TRBV11-2 to TRBJ2-7; D is perhaps TRBD2 (6 bases). CDR3 length: 14 amino acids. V gave up 5 bases and J gave up 4 bases, with 15 bases separating them. Germline values: CDR1 SGHAT, CDR2 FQNNGV. This chain's CDR3 is CASSPDRLGYEQYF. CDR3 nucleotide sequence: TGTGCCAGCAGCCCCGATCGACTAGGGTACGAGCAGTACTTC.

Notes on this clone: Other DNA sequences within the sample encode an identical CDR3. The J gene is TRBJ2-7, the V gene TRBV28; unclear D gene. The CDR3 is 12 residues long. V was shortened by 3 bases and J by 2 bases, with 5 bases between the two germline ends. The germline gives CDR1 MDHEN, CDR2 SYDVKM. The CDR3 loop reads CASSLGAYEQYF. CDR3 in DNA: TGTGCCAGCAGTTTGGGCGCCTACGAGCAGTACTTC.

The chain couples TRBV28 to TRBJ2-5; 10 bases are shared with TRBD1. CDR1 MDHEN and CDR2 SYDVKM come from the germline V gene. CDR3 length equals 16 residues. Trimming at V came to 6 bases and at J to 4 bases, leaving 11 bases not matched to a gene. CDR3 residues: CASRPTGTGESETQYF. The DNA of the CDR3 is TGTGCCAGCAGACCCACCGGGACAGGGGAATCAGAGACCCAGTACTTC.

The gene calls are TRBV7-9 and TRBJ2-1, with 8 bases lining up with TRBD2. V shed 2 bases, J shed 1 base, and the junction held 1 base outside the gene matches. Germline loops: CDR1 SEHNR, CDR2 FQNEAQ (reference sequence). This CDR3 is built from 15 residues. The CDR3 nucleotides are TGTGCCAGCAGCTTAATAGCGGGGTCCTACAATGAGCAGTTCTTC. Protein sequence: CASSLIAGSYNEQFF.

The gene calls are TRBV11-2 and TRBJ1-2; 12 bases match TRBD1. The CDR3 has 17 amino acids. Germline CDR1 SGHAT, CDR2 FQNNGV. After removal of 2 bases from V and 8 bases from J, the junction contained 12 bases not matched to a gene. The CDR3 nucleotides read TGTGCCAGCAGCTTAAATAGACCGGGACAGGGGGCATTCGGCTACACCTTC. This sequence encodes CASSLNRPGQGAFGYTF.

The chain carries TRBV18 and TRBJ2-6, with 8 bases fitting TRBD1. The V gene's germline CDR1 is KGHSH and CDR2 LQKENI. Trimming removed 0 bases from V and 2 bases from J; junction bases left unmatched: 3. This CDR3 spans 17 amino acids. DNA for the CDR3: TGTGCCAGCTCACCACCAACAGGGGGTCCTGGGGCCAACGTCCTGACTTTC. Translation: CASSPPTGGPGANVLTF.

The chain combines TRBV5-1 with TRBJ1-4, with TRBD1 identical over 7 bases. The CDR3 loop spans 15 amino acids. Per germline, CDR1 SGHRS and CDR2 YFSETQ. Unmatched junction bases numbered 10, after V lost 3 bases and J lost 8 bases. The CDR3 protein is CASSSTSGGGEKLFF. CDR3 DNA sequence: TGCGCCAGCAGCTCCACTTCAGGGGGTGGCGAAAAACTGTTTTTT.

The chain is built from TRBV5-1 and TRBJ2-7; no reliable D call. Per germline, CDR1 SGHRS and CDR2 YFSETQ. CDR3 size: 11 residues. V dropped 4 bases and J dropped 4 bases, with 6 bases sitting between them. The chain's CDR3 is CASSETYEQYF. CDR3 bases: TGCGCCAGCAGCGAAACTTACGAGCAGTACTTC.

This sequence joins TRBV28 and TRBJ1-1, with a weak D call TRBD1 (5 bases). Trimming took 9 bases from V and 4 from J, leaving 12 bases between them. Per the germline V gene, CDR1 is MDHEN and CDR2 is SYDVKM. This CDR3 comprises 12 residues. CDR3 DNA: TGTGCCAGTCAGGGACGCGGCACTGAAGCTTTCTTT. It yields the protein CASQGRGTEAFF.

This chain uses TRBV6-1 with TRBJ1-6, with D uncertain. CDR3 length: 14 residues. The V end lost 6 bases, the J end lost 0 bases, and 6 bases lay between the germline ends. From germline, CDR1 is MNHNS and CDR2 SASEGT. The CDR3 spells CASSGSSYNSPLHF. The DNA of the CDR3 is TGTGCCAGCAGCGGAAGCTCCTATAATTCACCCCTCCACTTT.

The chain carries TRBV6-5 and TRBJ1-1; a possible D gene is TRBD1 (5 bases). The V gene's germline CDR1 is MNHEY and CDR2 SVGAGI. V was clipped by 6 bases and J by 3 bases, with 14 bases between them. CDR3 length: 14 residues. CDR3 bases: TGTGCCAGCAGCCCGACAGAACCCTACACTGAAGCTTTCTTT. This sequence encodes CASSPTEPYTEAFF.

The V call is TRBV5-6, the J call TRBJ2-3; the D is unclear. The CDR3 has 12 amino acids. The germline gives CDR1 SGHDT, CDR2 YYEEEE. Trimming removed 0 bases at V and 7 bases at J, with 6 bases between. DNA of the CDR3: TGTGCCAGCAGCTTGGGGCCAAATACGCAGTATTTT. The encoded protein is CASSLGPNTQYF.

V is TRBV18 and J is TRBJ2-3; D is unclear. Germline V gene data show CDR1 as KGHSH and CDR2 as LQKENI. The CDR3 is made up of 13 amino acids. Trimming left V 2 bases short and J 6 bases short, with 9 bases between. The CDR3 loop reads CASSPSFRDTQYF. In DNA, the CDR3 is TGTGCCAGCTCACCATCGTTCAGGGATACGCAGTATTTT.

The J gene is TRBJ1-2, the V gene TRBV6-6; D perhaps matches TRBD1 (5 bases). Trimming shortened V by 0 bases and J by 8 bases, and 16 bases separated the two germline ends. Germline V gives CDR1 MNHNY, CDR2 SVGAGI (reference sequence). CDR3 length: 15 residues. The CDR3 DNA follows: TGTGCCAGCAGTTACTCAGGAGGGGCAGATTACGGCTACACCTTC. Protein: CASSYSGGADYGYTF.

This clone was recorded a few times. The chain recombines TRBV18 with TRBJ2-7, with D tentatively TRBD1 (6 bases). V was pared by 4 bases and J by 0 bases, with 7 bases between. Germline V gene data show CDR1 as KGHSH and CDR2 as LQKENI. This CDR3 has 13 residues. CDR3 sequence reads: CASSRDTSYEQYF. The CDR3 DNA reads TGTGCCAGCTCACGGGACACCTCCTACGAGCAGTACTTC.

This chain links TRBV21-1 with TRBJ2-5; TRBD2 is the table's D call, not checked against the DNA. TRBV21-1 is classified as a pseudogene. The CDR3 runs to 16 residues. CDR3 bases: TGTGCCAGCAGCAAAGCGGGACTAGCGGGGGAGGAGACCCAGTACTTC. Protein sequence: CASSKAGLAGEETQYF.

The chain carries TRBV5-1 and TRBJ2-2; 9 positions agree with TRBD1. With 4 bases clipped from V and 6 bases from J, the junction kept 10 bases outside the gene matches. CDR1 is SGHRS and CDR2 is YFSETQ in the germline V gene. The CDR3 runs to 16 residues. The CDR3 DNA follows: TGCGCCAGCAGCCCTGGTAGGACAGGGGTGGCCGGGGAGCTGTTTTTT. Its protein is CASSPGRTGVAGELFF.

The chain joins TRBV5-1 to TRBJ2-1, with 9 positions matching TRBD1. CDR3 length: 12 residues. Unmatched junction bases numbered 2, after V lost 4 bases and J lost 9 bases. Germline V gives CDR1 SGHRS, CDR2 YFSETQ. The chain's CDR3 is CASSMDRGEQFF. The CDR3 nucleotides are TGCGCCAGCAGCATGGACAGGGGTGAGCAGTTCTTC.

V is TRBV6-4 and J is TRBJ2-1, with 10 bases that match TRBD2. Germline CDR1 is MRHNA and CDR2 is SNTAGT. V lost 0 bases and J lost 1; bases outside the gene matches: 6. This CDR3 contains 18 residues. The CDR3: CASSDSVTSGDSYNEQFF. CDR3 nucleotide sequence: TGTGCCAGCAGTGACTCGGTCACTAGCGGGGATTCCTACAATGAGCAGTTCTTC.